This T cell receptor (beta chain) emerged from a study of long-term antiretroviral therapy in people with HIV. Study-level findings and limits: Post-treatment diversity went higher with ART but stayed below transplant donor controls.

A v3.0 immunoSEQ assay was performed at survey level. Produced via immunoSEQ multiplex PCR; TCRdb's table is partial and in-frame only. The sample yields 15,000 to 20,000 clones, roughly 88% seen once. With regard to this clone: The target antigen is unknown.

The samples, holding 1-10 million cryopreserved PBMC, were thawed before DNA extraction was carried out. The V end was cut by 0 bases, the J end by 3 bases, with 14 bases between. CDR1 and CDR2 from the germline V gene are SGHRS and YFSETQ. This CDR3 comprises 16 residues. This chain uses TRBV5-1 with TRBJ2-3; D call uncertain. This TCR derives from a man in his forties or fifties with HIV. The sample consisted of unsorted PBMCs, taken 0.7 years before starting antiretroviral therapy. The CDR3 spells CASSLASSPTTDTQYF. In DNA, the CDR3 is TGCGCCAGCAGCTTGGCTAGTTCCCCCACTACAGATACGCAGTATTTT.